This T cell receptor (beta chain) was documented in a study of T-cell memory formation after mild COVID-19. In this sample, this clonotype turned up a few times. What it binds is not known. Whole-study results and caveats: Cross-reactive memory seemingly joined, as some responding clones were found in pre-infection memory. Most CD4+ clones that shrank were in CM and EM, while CD8+ ones turned up in EMRA.

This CDR3 is built from 13 residues. V lost 7 bases and J lost 5, with 14 bases in between. Looked up from germline, CDR1 is SGHTA and CDR2 is FQGTGA. TCRdb redid the calling of the 5' RACE reads with MiXCR, one entry per CDR3 protein. The profile shows roughly 350,000 distinct CDR3 sequences, roughly 15% of them singletons. The rearrangement links TRBV7-3 to TRBJ1-1, with unresolved D. The receptor was isolated from a man between 18 and 35 years old who had mild COVID-19 (a few samples of this study predate the infection). Cell type and time point are not known. The sequenced sample consisted of PBMCs or a T cell subset sorted from them (not recorded which). The CDR3 here is CASTRERGTEAFF. CDR3 bases: TGTGCCAGCACCCGGGAGCGGGGAACTGAAGCTTTCTTT.